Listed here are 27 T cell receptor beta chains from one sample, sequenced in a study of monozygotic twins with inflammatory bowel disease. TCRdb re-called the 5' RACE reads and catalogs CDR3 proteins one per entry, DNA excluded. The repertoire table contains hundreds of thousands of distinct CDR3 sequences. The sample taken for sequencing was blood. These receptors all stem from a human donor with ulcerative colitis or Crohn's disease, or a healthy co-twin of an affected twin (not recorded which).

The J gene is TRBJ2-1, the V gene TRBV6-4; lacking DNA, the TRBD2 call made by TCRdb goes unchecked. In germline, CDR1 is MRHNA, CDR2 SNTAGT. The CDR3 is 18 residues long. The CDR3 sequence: CASAPSGGRLSSYNEQFF.

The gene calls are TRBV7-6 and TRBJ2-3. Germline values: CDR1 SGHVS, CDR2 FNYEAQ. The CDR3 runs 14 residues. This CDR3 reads CASSLRQHTDTQYF.

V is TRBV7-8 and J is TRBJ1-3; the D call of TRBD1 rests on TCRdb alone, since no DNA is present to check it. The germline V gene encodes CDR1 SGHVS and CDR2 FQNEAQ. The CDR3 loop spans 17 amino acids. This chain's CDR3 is CASSLGGTVFTGNTIYF. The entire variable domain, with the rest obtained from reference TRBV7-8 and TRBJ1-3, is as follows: GAGVSQSPRYKVAKRGQDVALRCDPISGHVSLFWYQQALGQGPEFLTYFQNEAQLDKSGLPSDRFFAERPEGSVSTLKIQRTQQEDSAVYLCASSLGGTVFTGNTIYFGEGSWLTVV.

CDR3 loop: CAIGTGVFTDTQYF. The chain has TRBV10-3 and TRBJ2-3; TCRdb designates TRBD1, a call that cannot be tested without DNA. Germline CDR1 and CDR2: ENHRY and SYGVKD. This CDR3 contains 14 residues.

The CDR3 sequence is CASSDLTATEAFF. The chain links TRBV25-1 to TRBJ1-1. The CDR3 has 13 residues. Looked up from germline, CDR1 is MGHDK and CDR2 is SYGVNS. The complete variable domain, with remaining parts taken from reference TRBV25-1 and TRBJ1-1, reads EADIYQTPRYLVIGTGKKITLECSQTMGHDKMYWYQQDPGMELHLIHYSYGVNSTEKGDLSSESTVSRIRTEHFPLTLESARPSHTSQYLCASSDLTATEAFFGQGTRLTVV.

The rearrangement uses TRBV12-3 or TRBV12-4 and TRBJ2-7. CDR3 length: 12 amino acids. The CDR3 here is CASSSNSGEQYF.

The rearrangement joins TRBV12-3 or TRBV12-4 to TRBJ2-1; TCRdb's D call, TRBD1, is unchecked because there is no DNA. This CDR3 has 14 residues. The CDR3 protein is CASSTFTGDNEQFF.

CDR3 region: CASRIRPGEGELFF. The chain links TRBV12-3 or TRBV12-4 to TRBJ2-2; TCRdb designates TRBD1, a call that cannot be tested without DNA. The CDR3 loop spans 14 amino acids.

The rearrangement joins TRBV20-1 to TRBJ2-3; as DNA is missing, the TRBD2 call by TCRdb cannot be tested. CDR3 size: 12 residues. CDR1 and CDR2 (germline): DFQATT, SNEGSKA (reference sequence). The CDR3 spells CSALRLADTQYF.

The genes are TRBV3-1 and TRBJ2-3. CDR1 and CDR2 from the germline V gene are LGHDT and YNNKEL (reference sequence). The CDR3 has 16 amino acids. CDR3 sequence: CASSQGDPASTDTQYF.

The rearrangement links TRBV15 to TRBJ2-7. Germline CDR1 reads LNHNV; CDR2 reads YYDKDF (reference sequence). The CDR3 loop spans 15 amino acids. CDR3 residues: CATSRVKGQIYEQYF. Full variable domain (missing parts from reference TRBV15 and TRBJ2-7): DAMVIQNPRYQVTQFGKPVTLSCSQTLNHNVMYWYQQKSSQAPKLLFHYYDKDFNNEADTPDNFQSRRPNTSFCFLDIRSPGLGDTAMYLCATSRVKGQIYEQYFGPGTRLTVT.

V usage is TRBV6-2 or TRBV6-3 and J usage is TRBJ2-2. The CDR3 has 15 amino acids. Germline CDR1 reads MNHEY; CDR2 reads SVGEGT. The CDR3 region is CASSYGKENTGELFF.

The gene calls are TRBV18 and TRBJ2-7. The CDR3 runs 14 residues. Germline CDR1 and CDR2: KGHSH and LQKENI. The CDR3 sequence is CASSPKGSVYEQYF.

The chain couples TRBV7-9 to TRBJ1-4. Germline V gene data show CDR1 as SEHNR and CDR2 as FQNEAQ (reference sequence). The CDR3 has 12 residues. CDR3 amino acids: CASNVGGEKLFF.

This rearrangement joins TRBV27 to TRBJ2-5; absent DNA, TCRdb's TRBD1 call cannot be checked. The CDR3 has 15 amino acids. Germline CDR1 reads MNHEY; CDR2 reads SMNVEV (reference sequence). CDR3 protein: CASSPQPGRLETQYF.

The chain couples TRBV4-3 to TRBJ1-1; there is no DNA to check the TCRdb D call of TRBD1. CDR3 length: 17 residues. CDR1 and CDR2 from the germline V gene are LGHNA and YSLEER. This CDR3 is CASSQVYLDSMNTEAFF.

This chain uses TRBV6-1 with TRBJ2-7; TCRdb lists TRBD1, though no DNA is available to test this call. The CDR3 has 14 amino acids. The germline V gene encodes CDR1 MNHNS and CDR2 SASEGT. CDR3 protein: CASREGGSSYEQYF.

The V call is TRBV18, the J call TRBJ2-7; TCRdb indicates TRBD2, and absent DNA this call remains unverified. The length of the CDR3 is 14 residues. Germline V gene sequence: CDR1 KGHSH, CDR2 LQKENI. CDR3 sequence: CASSTGLQTYEQYF.

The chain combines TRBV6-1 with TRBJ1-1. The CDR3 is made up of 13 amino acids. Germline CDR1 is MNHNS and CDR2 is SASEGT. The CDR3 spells CASSAQLNTEAFF.

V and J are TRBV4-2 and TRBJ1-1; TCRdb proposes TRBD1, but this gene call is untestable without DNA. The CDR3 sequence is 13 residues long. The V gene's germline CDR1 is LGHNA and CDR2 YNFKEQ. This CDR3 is CASLSDSNTEAFF.

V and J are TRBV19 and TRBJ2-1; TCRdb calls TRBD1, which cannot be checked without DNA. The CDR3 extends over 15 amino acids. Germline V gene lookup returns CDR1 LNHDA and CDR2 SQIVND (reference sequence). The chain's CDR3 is CASSTGGQGVNEQFF.

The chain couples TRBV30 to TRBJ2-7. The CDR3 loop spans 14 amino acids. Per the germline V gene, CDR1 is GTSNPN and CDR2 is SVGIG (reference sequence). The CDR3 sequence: CAWSPMSLSYEQYF.

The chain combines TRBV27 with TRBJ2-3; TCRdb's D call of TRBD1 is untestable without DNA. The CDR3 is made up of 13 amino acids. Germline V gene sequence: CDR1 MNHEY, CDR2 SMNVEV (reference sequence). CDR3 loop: CASGTPTTDTQYF.

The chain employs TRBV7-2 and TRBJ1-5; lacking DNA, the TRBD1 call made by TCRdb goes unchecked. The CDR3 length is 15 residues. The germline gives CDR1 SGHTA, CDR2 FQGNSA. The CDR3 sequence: CASSNNGQGSQPQHF.

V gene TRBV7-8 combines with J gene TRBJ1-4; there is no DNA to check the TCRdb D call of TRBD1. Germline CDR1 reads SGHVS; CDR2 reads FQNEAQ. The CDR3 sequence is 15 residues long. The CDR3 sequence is CASSPSGVTNEKLFF. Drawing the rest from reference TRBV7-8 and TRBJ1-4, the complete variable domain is GAGVSQSPRYKVAKRGQDVALRCDPISGHVSLFWYQQALGQGPEFLTYFQNEAQLDKSGLPSDRFFAERPEGSVSTLKIQRTQQEDSAVYLCASSPSGVTNEKLFFGSGTQLSVL.

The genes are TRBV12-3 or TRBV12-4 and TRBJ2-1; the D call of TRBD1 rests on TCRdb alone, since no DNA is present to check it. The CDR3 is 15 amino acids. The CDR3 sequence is CASSIQAAYYNEQFF.

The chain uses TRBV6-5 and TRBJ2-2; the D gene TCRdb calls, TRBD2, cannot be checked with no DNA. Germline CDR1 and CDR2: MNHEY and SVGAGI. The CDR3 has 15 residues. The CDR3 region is CASSSDRGSSGELFF.